This record covers a single T cell receptor beta chain. This clonotype has only a few counts. The target of this receptor is not known. Base qualities were left out, and no much larger clone turns up one base away. These data are taken from a study of human T cells and chemical hapten exposure (TCRdb year 2021). Context from the whole study: For sensitization, 2% DPC in acetone was applied to an approximately 2 cm by approximately 2 cm area of upper inner arm skin. The study tracked peripheral blood TCR repertoire changes in vivo during primary and secondary sensitization to the hapten diphenylcyclopropenone (DPC) in alopecia patients. Alopecia areata with under or over 50% scalp involvement, alopecia totalis and alopecia universalis were represented in the patient cohort, which was mostly female. Libraries were combined into a pool for sequencing, and differences in TCR yield between samples came mainly from small differences in library volumes within the pool. Patient blood was sampled pre-sensitization (week 0) and at 2, 6 and about 24 weeks after DPC sensitization. About 29 alopecia patients gave blood for TCR sequencing at one to four time points (pre-sensitization, 2, 6 and 24 weeks). Patch testing was done on the upper back using Finn chambers containing 0.01% DPC, and results were scored after 6 days according to International Contact Dermatitis Research Group standards. Throughout the approximately 24-week study period, patients were also given weekly therapeutic DPC doses on the scalp. Paper-wide results and their limitations: The number of PT1 expanded TCRs positively correlated with patch test score, significant at thresholds 8, 16 and 32 but not 4. Expanded TCRs formed significantly more large CDR3 similarity clusters than pre-sensitization or healthy control sets, consistent with antigen-driven responses. DPC sensitization did not change how many TCRs were above 1 in 1000 frequency, and no evidence was found of alterations in global repertoire structure. All patients had alopecia, a presumed autoimmune disease, so their immune response might differ from that of healthy individuals. Repeated subsampling changed both the strength of the expansion versus patch-test correlation and the threshold at which the correlation became significant.

Deletion took 0 bases off V and 2 bases off J, with a span of 12 bases between the germline ends. The CDR3 starts with the cysteine, ends with the phenylalanine, and has 16 residues. The only DNA kept is the CDR3, 48 bases in frame from the first base. Via the germline V gene, CDR1 is SGHRS and CDR2 YFSETQ. Library preparation used RACE. The instrument was a NextSeq 500. Library preparation attached unique molecular identifiers to individual cDNA molecules for quantitative, reproducible TCR counting. Both TCR alpha and TCR beta chains were sequenced from each blood RNA sample. For the original study's pipeline: Samples had a median of approximately 96,000 TCRs, with a range from about 23,224 to 750,000. The Decombinator software suite was used to annotate the V, J and CDR3 of the TCR reads. Every sample was subsampled to the same number of TCRs (28,000) for the PS versus PT1 abundance plots. Expanded TCRs were defined as absent before sensitization and observed at least eight times at the 2-week time point. Clones were called with MiXCR by TCRdb after fastp trimmed the public reads at Q25, and only in-frame beta chains were retained. Identical CDR3 proteins give one entry, which carries the most common genes and DNA. TCRdb's processing, not the authors', yielded these V and J calls. In all, the sample holds just under 350,000 distinct CDR3 sequences, and 5.5% to 8% of those were seen once. The biggest ten clones account for 8% to 9% of the sample.

The time point label, as the study defines it: patch test 1, 2 weeks after DPC sensitization. The treatment or condition label, as the study defines it: therapeutic diphenylcyclopropenone sensitization with weekly scalp DPC. At each patch-test visit, blood was drawn before the patch test was applied. Patients were eligible if aged 18 to 70, diagnosed with alopecia and judged suitable for DPC therapy, and pregnant patients were excluded. Total RNA was extracted from unfractionated whole blood collected in Tempus Blood RNA tubes. This specimen was whole blood, taken in connection with sensitization to the hapten diphenylcyclopropenone (DPC). The chain joins TRBV5-1 to TRBJ1-3; the D region possibly corresponds to TRBD1 (6 bases align). This sequence originates from a woman aged 18-29 years with alopecia areata. Some clones in this sample may be carry-over from other donors' samples. The DNA is as follows: TGCGCCAGCAGCTTGGAGGAGGGGGGCACTGGAAACACCATATATTTT. Its translation reads: CASSLEEGGTGNTIYF.